This T cell receptor (beta chain) originates from a study of cytomegalovirus exposure and HLA in healthy donors. Overall study findings and caveats: Subsequent analysis revealed that first-cohort TCR clusters tended to co-occur in the 110 or so validation repertoires. In vitro data verified a few CMV-associated chains as specific for CMV antigens. Listed as cytomegalovirus-associated were 150 to 200 TCR beta chains.

The table came from immunoSEQ multiplex PCR; TCRdb's copy has only in-frame clones and leaves some out. The sample has some 200,000 clones; 80% to 95% are singletons. CDR3 size: 15 residues. Germline-derived CDR1 and CDR2 are SGDLS and YYNGEE. Trimming left V 0 bases short and J 4 bases short, with 11 bases between. The study drew the donors from its 120-subject validation cohort, separate from the approximately 700-subject first cohort. The count of this clone is one. Its antigen is unknown. The TCR originated in a woman between 18 and 30 years old in good health and CMV-seronegative. The chain has TRBV9 and TRBJ1-5; D gene unclear. The source material was PBMCs. The CDR3 spells CASSVDGLTNQPQHF. CDR3 DNA: TGTGCCAGCAGCGTAGACGGTTTGACAAATCAGCCCCAGCATTTT.